This TCR beta chain comes out of a study of T cells after yellow fever vaccination. Notes on the study in general: Subsequent to the booster, the majority of primary-vaccination clones reappeared (around 96% CD4, about 90% CD8).

This clonotype was seen a few times. Antigen unknown. TCRdb fed the 5' RACE reads into MiXCR, producing one record per CDR3 protein. The sample includes a few hundred thousand distinct CDR3 sequences, 17% of them seen just once. Germline values: CDR1 LNHNV, CDR2 YYDKDF (reference sequence). V dropped 0 bases and J dropped 3 bases, with 9 bases sitting between them. The CDR3 totals 15 residues. The sample here was PBMCs, taken about 5 days after the first yellow fever vaccination. This rearrangement joins TRBV15 to TRBJ2-1; D unclear. The receptor's source is a man younger than 35 who received the YFV17D yellow fever vaccine. For the CDR3, the DNA is TGTGCCACCAGCAGAGATTCGGAGTTCTACAATGAGCAGTTCTTC. It is translated as CATSRDSEFYNEQFF.